The 30 T cell receptor beta chains below were found in one sample sequenced in a study of beta chain features in type 1 diabetes (dated by TCRdb to 2016 to 2019). Library preparation was by the immunoSEQ multiplex PCR assay. The High Capacity cDNA Reverse Transcription Kit was used to reverse transcribe all of the isolated RNA, meaning that expressed TCRB transcripts were what got sequenced. The immuneACCESS repertoire file appears here via TCRdb, limited to in-frame rearrangements. These files lack a portion of the clones; in checked studies, under half of the deficit traces to unresolved V genes, and the cause of the others is not known. The sample data list over 120,000 clones, and about 9.2% of these were observed just once. The ten largest clones capture 0.68% of the sample. Sequences were obtained from central memory CD4+ T cells from blood. These receptors originate from a man aged 18 to 30 in good health.

This chain uses TRBV11-2 with TRBJ1-3; D is unclear. Per germline, CDR1 SGHAT and CDR2 FQNNGV. The CDR3 contains 12 residues. Trimming took off 5 bases at V and 11 bases at J, with 13 bases between the two ends. Here the CDR3 reads CASSRPSRSIYF. The CDR3 bases are TGTGCCAGCAGCCGACCGTCCAGGTCCATATATTTT.

The chain uses TRBV4-1 and TRBJ2-1; 11 bases map to TRBD2. The germline gives CDR1 MGHRA, CDR2 YSYEKL. V dropped 6 bases and J dropped 4; count of bases not matched to a gene: 17. The CDR3 has 19 residues. CDR3 DNA: TGCGCCAGCAGTCCGATGGGTAGCGGGGGGGCAACAAAATACAATGAGCAGTTCTTC. It yields the protein CASSPMGSGGATKYNEQFF.

The chain joins TRBV5-4 to TRBJ2-2; 15 positions match TRBD2. Trimming at V came to 4 bases and at J to 2 bases, leaving 3 bases not matched to a gene. This CDR3 is 17 amino acids long. The germline CDR1 and CDR2 sequences are SGHNT and YYREEE (reference sequence). The CDR3 DNA sequence: TGTGCCAGCAGCGTGGGACTAGCGGGGGGAAACACCGGGGAGCTGTTTTTT. Its translation is CASSVGLAGGNTGELFF.

This clone came up a few times. The rearrangement links TRBV28 to TRBJ1-2; TRBD1 matches 11 bases. After removal of 3 bases from V and 4 bases from J, the junction contained 4 bases not matched to a gene. Germline V gives CDR1 MDHEN, CDR2 SYDVKM. This CDR3 has 15 residues. The CDR3 region is CASSFRDRGFYGYTF. CDR3 bases: TGTGCCAGCAGTTTTAGGGACAGGGGGTTCTATGGCTACACCTTC.

This clone occurred a few times. The chain carries TRBV7-2 and TRBJ2-3; no firm D call. CDR3 length: 17 residues. Germline V gene lookup returns CDR1 SGHTA and CDR2 FQGNSA. The ends were cut back, 1 base at V and 2 bases at J, with 16 bases in the middle. The CDR3 reads CASSLDRLQSNTDTQYF. CDR3 in DNA: TGTGCCAGCAGCTTAGATCGGTTACAGTCGAACACAGATACGCAGTATTTT.

The sample holds a few counts of this clone. J is TRBJ1-6 and V is TRBV14; D is unresolved. The V and J ends lost 4 bases and 15 bases respectively, with 10 bases between them. The CDR3 extends over 11 amino acids. Germline V gene data show CDR1 as SGHDN and CDR2 as FVKESK. The CDR3 nucleotides are TGTGCCAGCAGCCGGGCCCCATTCCTCCACTTT. This gives the protein CASSRAPFLHF.

In this sample, this clone turned up a few times. This sequence joins TRBV5-1 and TRBJ2-7; 12 bases line up with TRBD2. This CDR3 comprises 17 residues. V shed 1 base, J shed 2 bases, and the junction held 7 bases outside the gene matches. In germline, CDR1 is SGHRS, CDR2 YFSETQ. The CDR3 coding sequence is TGCGCCAGCAGCTTGTCGCTAGCGGGGGGGGAGCCCTACGAGCAGTACTTC. Protein sequence: CASSLSLAGGEPYEQYF.

The chain joins TRBV5-1 to TRBJ1-2, with D tentatively TRBD1 (5 bases). CDR1 is SGHRS and CDR2 is YFSETQ in the germline V gene. The CDR3 is made up of 15 amino acids. V lost 1 base and J 4 bases, leaving 14 bases between the germline ends. For the CDR3, the DNA is TGCGCCAGCAGCTTGTCGCAGGCCGGGGGCTATGGCTACACCTTC. Translation gives CASSLSQAGGYGYTF.

This chain uses TRBV2 with TRBJ2-3; tentative D call: TRBD2 (6 bases). The CDR3 is 14 amino acids. V lost 7 bases to trimming and J lost 6 bases, with 17 bases between them. Germline CDR1 reads SNHLY; CDR2 reads FYNNEI. CDR3 amino acids: CASTGGDLMDTQYF. In nucleotides, the CDR3 is TGTGCCAGCACAGGAGGGGACTTAATGGATACGCAGTATTTT.

In this sample, this clone turned up a few times. The J gene is TRBJ2-5, the V gene TRBV19; D might be TRBD1 (6 bases). V gave up 9 bases and J gave up 0 bases, with 8 bases separating them. Germline V gene lookup returns CDR1 LNHDA and CDR2 SQIVND (reference sequence). This CDR3 is 12 amino acids long. DNA of the CDR3: TGTGCCAGAGGGGACAACCAAGAGACCCAGTACTTC. It is translated as CARGDNQETQYF.

The chain recombines TRBV10-3 with TRBJ2-2; D gene uncertain. V lost 6 bases, J lost 4 bases, and 12 bases lay in between. The germline gives CDR1 ENHRY, CDR2 SYGVKD. The CDR3 length is 14 residues. For the CDR3, the DNA is TGTGCCATCAGCGACGGAACAGTCACCGGGGAGCTGTTTTTT. Translation gives CAISDGTVTGELFF.

This clone was observed a few times. This chain joins TRBV6-1 and TRBJ1-5; D is unresolved. Trimming removed 6 bases at V and 2 bases at J, with 8 bases between. Germline V CDR1 and CDR2: MNHNS, SASEGT. This CDR3 spans 13 amino acids. CDR3 in DNA: TGTGCCAGCAGAACAGCGGGCAATCAGCCCCAGCATTTT. Protein: CASRTAGNQPQHF.

The CDR3 spells CASLTGGGNEQFF. DNA for the CDR3: TGTGCCAGTTTGACAGGAGGTGGAAATGAGCAGTTCTTC. The rearrangement links TRBV6-5 to TRBJ2-1, with a tentative D call TRBD1 (6 bases). Germline CDR1 is MNHEY and CDR2 is SVGAGI. The CDR3 is made up of 13 amino acids. With 9 bases removed from V and 7 bases from J, the gap between germline ends came to 16 bases.

This clone was found a few times. CDR3 loop: CASTGSYEQYF. CDR3 in DNA: TGTGCCAGCACAGGCTCCTACGAGCAGTACTTC. The gene calls are TRBV25-1 and TRBJ2-7; D gene ambiguous. The CDR3 runs to 11 residues. Germline assignment: CDR1 MGHDK and CDR2 SYGVNS. Trimming cost V 7 bases and J 0 bases, with 4 bases left between them.

The sample holds a few counts of this clone. The V call is TRBV11-1, the J call TRBJ2-3, with 8 nucleotides matching TRBD1. The germline V gene encodes CDR1 SGHAT and CDR2 FQDESV (reference sequence). The junction had 1 base not matched to a gene; V was cut back by 1 base and J by 4 bases. CDR3 length equals 14 residues. In nucleotides, the CDR3 is TGTGCCAGCAGCTTAGGGGACAGGCCAGATACGCAGTATTTT. Protein sequence: CASSLGDRPDTQYF.

The rearrangement joins TRBV6-1 to TRBJ2-2; 10 bases match TRBD2. CDR3 length: 18 amino acids. Germline assignment: CDR1 MNHNS and CDR2 SASEGT. V lost 2 bases and J lost 5; bases outside the gene matches: 11. CDR3 sequence: CASSEWEFSGGYTGELFF. The CDR3, as DNA: TGTGCCAGCAGTGAATGGGAATTTAGCGGGGGGTATACCGGGGAGCTGTTTTTT.

This clone was observed a few times. The rearrangement joins TRBV11-2 to TRBJ2-3, with D tentatively TRBD1 (6 bases). The V gene's germline CDR1 is SGHAT and CDR2 FQNNGV. CDR3 length: 14 residues. V lost 5 bases and J 3 bases, leaving 12 bases between the germline ends. The DNA of the CDR3 is TGTGCCAGCAGCCTGGGGACACATACAGATACGCAGTATTTT. Translating it yields CASSLGTHTDTQYF. Together with reference TRBV11-2 and TRBJ2-3, the CDR3 gives the full variable domain: EAGVAQSPRYKIIEKRQSVAFWCNPISGHATLYWYQQILGQGPKLLIQFQNNGVVDDSQLPKDRFSAERLKGVDSTLKIQPAKLEDSAVYLCASSLGTHTDTQYFGPGTRLTVL.

CDR3 DNA: TGTGCCAGCAGCTCGCCCAGACTAGCGGGGGGAACCCTTGTCAAAAACATTCAGTACTTC. It translates to CASSSPRLAGGTLVKNIQYF. The rearrangement links TRBV7-8 to TRBJ2-4; the match to TRBD2 covers 13 bases. With 4 bases clipped from V and 3 bases from J, the junction kept 15 bases outside the gene matches. Germline V CDR1 and CDR2: SGHVS, FQNEAQ. This CDR3 has 20 residues.

The chain joins TRBV7-2 to TRBJ2-7; weak D call: TRBD2 (6 bases). V was trimmed by 0 bases and J by 3 bases, leaving 9 bases between them. Per the germline V gene, CDR1 is SGHTA and CDR2 is FQGNSA. The CDR3 has 14 amino acids. The CDR3 loop reads CASSLAASDYEQYF. The CDR3 bases are TGTGCCAGCAGCTTAGCGGCTAGCGACTACGAGCAGTACTTC.

The chain has TRBV29-1 and TRBJ1-1, with 9 bases matching TRBD1. Germline V gene sequence: CDR1 SQVTM, CDR2 ANQGSEA. The CDR3 is 15 amino acids. The V and J ends lost 4 bases and 2 bases, in that order; junction bases with no gene match: 8. The CDR3 reads CSVVETGGLNTEAFF. CDR3 DNA: TGCAGCGTTGTAGAGACAGGGGGACTCAACACTGAAGCTTTCTTT.

The sample holds a few counts of this clone. J is TRBJ2-2 and V is TRBV19; tentative D call: TRBD1 (5 bases). This CDR3 is 14 amino acids long. Germline CDR1 is LNHDA and CDR2 is SQIVND (reference sequence). The ends were cut back, 9 bases at V and 0 bases at J, with 11 bases in the middle. The CDR3 protein is CASDRGANTGELFF. The CDR3 coding sequence is TGTGCCAGCGATAGGGGTGCGAACACCGGGGAGCTGTTTTTT. The full variable domain, completed using reference TRBV19 and TRBJ2-2, is DGGITQSPKYLFRKEGQNVTLSCEQNLNHDAMYWYRQDPGQGLRLIYYSQIVNDFQKGDIAEGYSVSREKKESFPLTVTSAQKNPTAFYLCASDRGANTGELFFGEGSRLTVL.

This rearrangement joins TRBV5-5 to TRBJ1-4; TRBD1 is a possible D gene (6 bases). CDR3 length: 15 residues. Germline V lookup: CDR1 SGHKS, CDR2 YYEKEE (reference sequence). V lost 3 bases and J 7 bases, leaving 16 bases between the germline ends. The CDR3 nucleotides are TGTGCCAGCAGCTCCTTCACAGGGAGAGGTGAAAAACTGTTTTTT. This translates into CASSSFTGRGEKLFF.

This clone was seen a handful of times. The chain links TRBV5-5 to TRBJ1-2; TRBD1 aligns across 11 bases. The V segment lost 0 bases and the J segment 7 bases; nucleotides outside the gene matches: 2. The CDR3 consists of 14 residues. From germline, CDR1 is SGHKS and CDR2 YYEKEE (reference sequence). The CDR3 is CASSLAGQGAGYTF. CDR3 nucleotides: TGTGCCAGCAGCTTGGCCGGACAGGGGGCTGGCTACACCTTC.

This clone showed up just a few times. The rearrangement links TRBV9 to TRBJ2-3; 10 nucleotides align to TRBD2. Germline-derived CDR1 and CDR2 are SGDLS and YYNGEE. The CDR3 is 18 residues long. The V gene end was trimmed by 4 bases and the J gene end by 0 bases; junction bases not matched to a gene: 11. CDR3 nucleotides: TGTGCCAGCAGCCCTCAACCGGGACTAGCGATGAGCACAGATACGCAGTATTTT. Its protein product is CASSPQPGLAMSTDTQYF.

This clone was seen a handful of times. This chain uses TRBV7-3 with TRBJ2-2; 9 nucleotides agree with TRBD1. The CDR3 is 15 residues long. The V segment lost 6 bases and the J segment 4 bases; nucleotides outside the gene matches: 6. CDR1 and CDR2 (germline): SGHTA, FQGTGA. CDR3 DNA sequence: TGTGCCAGCAGACCACAGGGGGCAGGCACCGGGGAGCTGTTTTTT. It codes for CASRPQGAGTGELFF.

The chain combines TRBV15 with TRBJ1-3; tentative D call: TRBD1 (5 bases). The CDR3 is 14 amino acids. The V gene lost 2 bases and the J gene lost 2 bases, with 7 bases spanning the gap. The germline V gene encodes CDR1 LNHNV and CDR2 YYDKDF (reference sequence). The DNA for the CDR3 is TGTGCCACCAGCAGACAGGGTGCTGGAAACACCATATATTTT. Translated: CATSRQGAGNTIYF.

A word on this clone: The limits of the CDR3 on the DNA are not certain, so only TCRdb's listed CDR3 is given. The gene calls are TRBV9 and TRBJ2-2; the DNA was not used to check the table's D call, TRBD2. Germline CDR1 SGDLS, CDR2 YYNGEE. From its first to its last residue, the CDR3 has 17 amino acids. The CDR3 spells CASSVGVAGAQPGSCFF.

In its sample, this clone was seen a few times. V gene TRBV6-5 combines with J gene TRBJ1-2, with a possible D match to TRBD1 (5 bases). The CDR3 contains 14 residues. The germline V and J ends were trimmed by 6 bases and 4 bases, with 15 bases remaining between them. Germline loops: CDR1 MNHEY, CDR2 SVGAGI. CDR3 amino acids: CASSLVGALYGYTF. CDR3 DNA: TGTGCCAGCAGCCTGGTAGGGGCCCTCTATGGCTACACCTTC.

There are a few counts of this clone. This chain joins TRBV19 and TRBJ2-3, with D hard to call. In germline, CDR1 is LNHDA, CDR2 SQIVND (reference sequence). The V end lost 6 bases, the J end lost 2 bases, and 15 bases lay between the germline ends. This CDR3 has 15 residues. This CDR3 reads CASRSRGSPTDTQYF. DNA of the CDR3: TGTGCCAGTAGATCAAGAGGAAGCCCCACAGATACGCAGTATTTT.

The CDR3 coding sequence is TGCGCCAGCAGCCCCGGGACTAGCGGGCGTGCTAGCACAGATACGCAGTATTTT. Protein sequence: CASSPGTSGRASTDTQYF. The chain recombines TRBV5-1 with TRBJ2-3, with 12 bases aligning to TRBD2. CDR1 and CDR2 from the germline V gene are SGHRS and YFSETQ. V dropped 4 bases and J dropped 0; count of bases not matched to a gene: 9. The CDR3 is 18 residues long.